The 14 T cell receptor beta chains listed next were all sequenced from one sample in a study of CD8 T cells in ankylosing spondylitis. One entry per CDR3 protein results from TCRdb running MiXCR on the 5' RACE reads. Here the sample spans some 800,000 distinct CDR3 sequences, 12% being singletons. Study-wide results and caveats: What appeared characteristic of ankylosing spondylitis blood was a TCR beta motif of eight highly homologous variants.

What these receptors recognize is not known. The sequencing sample was made of blood, either unsorted or a sorted T cell fraction (not recorded which). The source of these receptors is a male donor with ankylosing spondylitis.

This clonotype was counted at least ten times. The chain is built from TRBV6-5 and TRBJ2-1; 12 bases are a match to TRBD2. CDR1 is MNHEY, CDR2 SVGAGI, per germline. Trimming took 2 bases from V and 6 from J; bases not matched to a gene: 5. The CDR3 sequence is 16 residues long. CDR3 amino acids: CASSYRLAGVRNEQFF. The CDR3 DNA is TGTGCCAGCAGTTACCGACTAGCGGGAGTACGCAATGAGCAGTTCTTC.

This clonotype was detected only a few times. DNA of the CDR3: TGCAGTTCAGGGCATGTCCCCTACAATGAGCAGTTCTTC. This encodes CSSGHVPYNEQFF. The chain carries TRBV20-1 and TRBJ2-1, with a weak D call TRBD1 (5 bases). CDR1 and CDR2 (germline): DFQATT, SNEGSKA (reference sequence). Trimming took off 8 bases at V and 2 bases at J, with 13 bases between the two ends. CDR3 length: 13 residues.

In this sample, this clonotype turned up many times. The chain recombines TRBV29-1 with TRBJ2-1, with 9 bases fitting TRBD2. Germline assignment: CDR1 SQVTM and CDR2 ANQGSEA. After removal of 7 bases from V and 0 bases from J, the junction contained 7 bases not matched to a gene. The CDR3 loop spans 15 amino acids. CDR3 DNA sequence: TGCAGCGCCCTGACTAGCGGAGGCTCCTACAATGAGCAGTTCTTC. It yields the protein CSALTSGGSYNEQFF.

V gene TRBV29-1 combines with J gene TRBJ2-1; tentatively, D is TRBD2 (6 bases). CDR3 length equals 14 residues. V lost 4 bases and J lost 4, with 14 bases in between. CDR1 SQVTM and CDR2 ANQGSEA come from the germline V gene. In nucleotides, the CDR3 is TGCAGCGTTGTGGCGGGGACCCCTTACAATGAGCAGTTCTTC. Its protein product is CSVVAGTPYNEQFF.

This clonotype was seen a few times. This sequence joins TRBV20-1 and TRBJ1-4; 9 bases are shared with TRBD1. The CDR3 extends over 15 amino acids. Germline V gene data show CDR1 as DFQATT and CDR2 as SNEGSKA (reference sequence). V shed 2 bases and J 8 bases; nucleotides not matched to a gene: 9. Here the CDR3 reads CSARLPGQGKEKLFF. The CDR3 DNA follows: TGCAGTGCTAGACTACCGGGACAGGGAAAAGAAAAACTGTTTTTT.

This rearrangement joins TRBV6-1 to TRBJ2-7; perhaps TRBD1 as D (6 bases). V was trimmed by 6 bases and J by 0 bases, leaving 12 bases between them. The CDR3 extends over 14 amino acids. CDR1 is MNHNS and CDR2 is SASEGT in the germline V gene. The CDR3 nucleotides read TGTGCCAGCAGACCCCGGGACAACTCCTACGAGCAGTACTTC. Protein sequence: CASRPRDNSYEQYF.

Only a few counts were recorded for this clonotype. The chain is built from TRBV14 and TRBJ1-1; D uncertain. With 4 bases removed from V and 0 bases from J, the gap between germline ends came to 9 bases. Germline CDR1 is SGHDN and CDR2 is FVKESK. The CDR3 sequence is 14 residues long. In DNA form, the CDR3 reads TGTGCCAGCAGCCCTCACCCAATGAACACTGAAGCTTTCTTT. This gives the protein CASSPHPMNTEAFF.

V gene TRBV5-1 combines with J gene TRBJ2-5; D remains unclear. Germline V gene data show CDR1 as SGHRS and CDR2 as YFSETQ. Trimming stripped 0 bases from V and 2 bases from J, with 8 bases between. This CDR3 is built from 14 residues. The CDR3 DNA reads TGCGCCAGCAGCTTGGCCATACTTCAAGAGACCCAGTACTTC. Amino acid sequence: CASSLAILQETQYF.

V is TRBV2 and J is TRBJ2-2; 7 bases align to TRBD2. The CDR3 contains 16 residues. V dropped 1 base and J dropped 0; count of bases not matched to a gene: 2. Germline assignment: CDR1 SNHLY and CDR2 FYNNEI. The CDR3 DNA sequence: TGTGCCAGCAGTGAAGGGCTAGCGGCGAACACCGGGGAGCTGTTTTTT. Its translation: CASSEGLAANTGELFF.

This clonotype was picked up many times. The junction differs from germline at one of its ends, possibly a read error. The chain recombines TRBV7-2 with TRBJ2-7; either TRBD1 or TRBD2 may fit D (5 bases each). CDR3 length: 15 amino acids. Per the germline V gene, CDR1 is SGHTA and CDR2 is FQGNSA. CDR3: CASSLVGTSSYEQYF. Here the CDR3 DNA reads TGTGCCAGCAGTTTAGTAGGGACGAGCTCCTACGAGCAGTACTTC.

This clonotype turned up a few times. This sequence joins TRBV28 and TRBJ2-1; no definite D call. The V end was cut by 0 bases, the J end by 6 bases, with 6 bases between. This CDR3 contains 13 residues. The V gene's germline CDR1 is MDHEN and CDR2 SYDVKM. The CDR3 nucleotides are TGTGCCAGCAGTTTATGGGACCTCAATGAGCAGTTCTTC. Translating gives CASSLWDLNEQFF.

This clonotype came up a few times. J is TRBJ1-1 and V is TRBV20-1, with 7 positions matching TRBD1. The V and J ends lost 1 base and 1 base, in that order; junction bases with no gene match: 3. Germline-derived CDR1 and CDR2 are DFQATT and SNEGSKA (reference sequence). This CDR3 spans 14 amino acids. In nucleotides, the CDR3 is TGCAGTGCTAGAGGACAGGGCTCGAACACTGAAGCTTTCTTT. This sequence encodes CSARGQGSNTEAFF.

V is TRBV5-5 and J is TRBJ2-1; TRBD2 matches at 7 bases. CDR1 and CDR2 from the germline V gene are SGHKS and YYEKEE (reference sequence). The CDR3 has 12 amino acids. V lost 4 bases, J lost 9 bases, and 4 bases stayed unmatched. The chain's CDR3 is CASSLGGFEQFF. The CDR3 DNA sequence: TGTGCCAGCAGCCTGGGAGGGTTTGAGCAGTTCTTC.

This clonotype has at least ten counts. This chain connects TRBV29-1 to TRBJ1-1; 7 positions agree with TRBD1. Per the germline V gene, CDR1 is SQVTM and CDR2 is ANQGSEA. Trimming removed 7 bases from V and 1 base from J; junction bases left unmatched: 6. This CDR3 has 13 residues. For the CDR3, the DNA is TGCAGCGCCGACCGACAGGGGAACACTGAAGCTTTCTTT. This gives the protein CSADRQGNTEAFF.